This is a list of T cell receptor beta chains from one sample in a study of CD8 T cells in Susac syndrome. One entry per CDR3 protein, called by TCRdb with MiXCR from the immunoSEQ multiplex PCR reads. The repertoire holds over 150,000 distinct CDR3 sequences, with about 95% as singletons. Sequencing was done on a sample of CD4+ T cells from PBMCs. The receptors stem from a human donor with multiple sclerosis. Each CDR3 is given with its conserved first and last residue. The order of the fields is J gene, V gene, D gene, clone size, CDR3 length, CDR3 DNA, CDR3 protein. A D gene is named only where the DNA matches it firmly. Not all rows give a size; the values are once, few, many and, for expanded clones, a class.

>TRBJ1-5|TRBV9|NA|NA|16
TGTGCCAGCAGCCCCTCAGTGGGGCAGGGAGATCAGCCCCAGCATTTT
CASSPSVGQGDQPQHF
>TRBJ2-1|TRBV3-1|TRBD2|NA|19
TGTGCCAGCAGCCAAGAACTAGGGACTAGCGGGAGGGCCGGCAATGAGCAGTTCTTC
CASSQELGTSGRAGNEQFF
>TRBJ2-1|TRBV7-9|TRBD1|once|15
TGTGCCAGCAGCTCCCACGGACAGGGGGCCAATGAGCAGTTCTTC
CASSSHGQGANEQFF
>TRBJ2-7|TRBV12-3/TRBV12-4|TRBD2|NA|15
TGTGCCAGCAGTTTGACTAGCGGGCTCTCCTACGAGCAGTACTTC
CASSLTSGLSYEQYF
>TRBJ1-1|TRBV6-4|NA|NA|13
TGTGCCAGCAGTGTCGCGTATGACACTGAAGCTTTCTTT
CASSVAYDTEAFF
>TRBJ1-1|TRBV6-5|NA|once|14
TGTGCCAGCAGTTACTCCGTCAGCGGCACTGAAGCTTTCTTT
CASSYSVSGTEAFF
>TRBJ1-2|TRBV25-1|NA|NA|13
TGTGCCAGCAGTGAGCCCGGGTCTTTTTCTTGGACCTTC
CASSEPGSFSWTF
>TRBJ2-7|TRBV2|NA|NA|13
TGTGCCAGCACCCCGGACAGATTGTACGAGCAGTACTTC
CASTPDRLYEQYF
>TRBJ1-2|TRBV6-6|NA|NA|12
TGTGCCGCCGGGGGGGAAAACTATGGCTACACCTTC
CAAGGENYGYTF
>TRBJ2-5|TRBV30|NA|NA|13
TGTGCCTGGAGTGTACGGTGGGGAGAGACCCAGTACTTC
CAWSVRWGETQYF
>TRBJ1-2|TRBV19|TRBD1|NA|19
TGTGCCAGTACCCGTTCTGTCCGGGACAGGGGATGGCCTAACTATGGCTACACCTTC
CASTRSVRDRGWPNYGYTF
>TRBJ2-7|TRBV4-1|NA|NA|16
TGCGCCAGCAGCCACCCGGGCCGGACCCCTGGAGACCAGCAGTACTTC
CASSHPGRTPGDQQYF
>TRBJ1-6|TRBV18|NA|NA|12
TGTGCCAGCTCACCCGGTTCAGCCTCCCTCCACTTT
CASSPGSASLHF
>TRBJ2-5|TRBV4-1|NA|NA|16
TGCGCCAGCAGCCCCCCGGACAGTTACAGATCGGAGACCCAGTACTTC
CASSPPDSYRSETQYF
>TRBJ1-1|TRBV18|NA|once|16
TGTGCCAGCTCACCTTCCGGACGGCTAACGAACACTGAAGCTTTCTTT
CASSPSGRLTNTEAFF
>TRBJ2-2|TRBV7-9|NA|NA|15
TGTGCCAGCAGCTTAGAACAGGGCGGCACCGGGGAGCTGTTTTTT
CASSLEQGGTGELFF
>TRBJ2-1|TRBV11-2|NA|NA|14
TGTGCCAGCAGCTTAGATCTCTTCAGGAATGAGCAGTTCTTC
CASSLDLFRNEQFF
>TRBJ1-1|TRBV29-1|NA|NA|12
TGCAGCGTTGTGGACTACAGGGCGGAAGCTTTCTTT
CSVVDYRAEAFF
>TRBJ1-4|TRBV30|NA|NA|11
TGTGCCTTGTCCCGGGGGGAAAAACTGTTTTTT
CALSRGEKLFF
>TRBJ2-3|TRBV30|NA|NA|11
TGTGCCTGGACTAACACAGATACGCAGTATTTT
CAWTNTDTQYF
>TRBJ1-1|TRBV20-1|NA|NA|13
TGCAGTGCCAGAGGTGGGTGGGACACTGAAGCTTTCTTT
CSARGGWDTEAFF
>TRBJ2-1|TRBV24-1|TRBD1|NA|15
TGTGCCACCAGTGAGACCGGGACAGCAAACAATGAGCAGTTCTTC
CATSETGTANNEQFF
>TRBJ1-5|TRBV20-1|TRBD1|NA|14
TGCAGTGCTAGTAAAGGGGGCATCAATCAGCCCCAGCATTTT
CSASKGGINQPQHF
>TRBJ1-2|TRBV30|NA|NA|14
TGTGCCTGGAGTGTACGGGAGAGATACTATGGCTACACCTTC
CAWSVRERYYGYTF
>TRBJ2-3|TRBV20-1|TRBD2|NA|15
TGCAGTGCTAGTCCTGGCGGGGGGCCCACAGATACGCAGTATTTT
CSASPGGGPTDTQYF
>TRBJ2-4|TRBV30|NA|once|13
TGTGCCTGGAGTGGGGGGGATAAAGGCATTCAGTACTTC
CAWSGGDKGIQYF
>TRBJ2-3|TRBV27|NA|NA|13
TGTGCCAGCAGCGGGGGATCCCCAGATACGCAGTATTTT
CASSGGSPDTQYF
>TRBJ2-7|TRBV10-3|TRBD2|NA|17
TGTGCCATCAGTGAGCCGATTAGGACTAGCGGGAGGTACGAGCAGTACTTC
CAISEPIRTSGRYEQYF
>TRBJ2-7|TRBV7-9|TRBD1|NA|14
TGTGCCAGCAGCCCGGGACAGGGAAACGACGAGCAGTACTTC
CASSPGQGNDEQYF
>TRBJ1-2|TRBV10-3|TRBD1|NA|13
TGTGCCATCAGTGGACAGGGGGAGGATGGCTACACCTTC
CAISGQGEDGYTF
>TRBJ2-1|TRBV5-1|NA|NA|13
TGCGCCAGCAGCTTGGCCCGGGCGCATGAGCAGTTCTTC
CASSLARAHEQFF
>TRBJ2-7|TRBV9|TRBD1|NA|15
TGTGCCAGCAGCGGCGGGACAGGGGACCCCTACGAGCAGTACTTC
CASSGGTGDPYEQYF
>TRBJ1-1|TRBV30|NA|NA|13
TGTGCCTGTACCGGACAGCTGAACACTGAAGCTTTCTTT
CACTGQLNTEAFF
>TRBJ2-1|TRBV2|NA|NA|16
TGTGCCAGCAGTGGACGAGACGCGAGCTCCTACAATGAGCAGTTCTTC
CASSGRDASSYNEQFF
>TRBJ1-1|TRBV7-8|NA|NA|13
TGTGCCAGCAGCTTTTGGGCGAACACTGAAGCTTTCTTT
CASSFWANTEAFF
>TRBJ2-7|TRBV12-3/TRBV12-4|TRBD1|NA|15
TGTGCCAGCAGTTTTCCGGGACAGGGAATTGAAGAGCAGTACTTC
CASSFPGQGIEEQYF
>TRBJ1-3|TRBV4-1|NA|NA|15
TGCGCCAGCAGCCTGGGACGCCTCTCTGGAAACACCATATATTTT
CASSLGRLSGNTIYF
>TRBJ2-1|TRBV7-2|NA|NA|15
TGTGCCAGCAGCTCGGCGGACGGTGGTTACAATGAGCAGTTCTTC
CASSSADGGYNEQFF
>TRBJ1-1|TRBV7-9|NA|NA|12
TGTGCCAGCACCCCCCAGGGGACTGAAGCTTTCTTT
CASTPQGTEAFF
>TRBJ1-2|TRBV25-1|NA|NA|14
TGTGCCAGCAGTGAACACCCCTTTAACTATGGCTACACCTTC
CASSEHPFNYGYTF
>TRBJ2-3|TRBV3-1|NA|NA|13
TGTGCCAGCAGCCCTAGGCCGCGTGATACGCAGTATTTT
CASSPRPRDTQYF